This T cell receptor (beta chain) comes out of a study of T cells in Graves' hyperthyroidism and ophthalmopathy. Across the study: Sampling of peripheral blood happened at initial diagnosis, prior to any treatment.

Recently diagnosed hyperthyroidism of less than 2 months' duration affected patients aged 18 to 65. This clonotype was counted at least ten times. Amplified TCR beta CDR3 regions derived from RNA transcripts. Primed by the HTBI set, a first-round RT-PCR was run on the TCR CDR3. TCRdb reprocessed the multiplex PCR reads with MiXCR, giving one entry per CDR3 protein. This sample yields over 150,000 distinct CDR3 sequences, of which approximately 16% are seen a single time; about half belongs to the top ten. Germline V gene lookup returns CDR1 SGHRS and CDR2 YFSETQ. Germline trimming cut 1 base from V and 10 bases from J; bases unmatched to any gene: 9. The CDR3 runs to 16 residues.

The chain employs TRBV5-1 and TRBJ2-1, with 12 positions matching TRBD1. The TCR sequence derives from a woman aged 50 to 60 with Graves' hyperthyroidism. The source material was blood. The CDR3 DNA reads as TGCGCCAGCAGCTTGACAGCGGGACAGGGGGCAAGGGAGCAGTTCTTC. The encoded protein is CASSLTAGQGAREQFF.